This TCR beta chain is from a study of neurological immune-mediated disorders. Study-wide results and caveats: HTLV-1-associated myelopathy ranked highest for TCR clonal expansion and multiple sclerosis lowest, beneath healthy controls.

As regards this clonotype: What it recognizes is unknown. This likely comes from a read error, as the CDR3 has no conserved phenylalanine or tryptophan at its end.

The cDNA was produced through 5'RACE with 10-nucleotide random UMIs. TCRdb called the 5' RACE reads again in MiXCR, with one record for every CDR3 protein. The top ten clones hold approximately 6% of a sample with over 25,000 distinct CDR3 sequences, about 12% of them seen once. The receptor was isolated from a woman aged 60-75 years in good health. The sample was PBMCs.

CDR3 region: CASSTGTPDAFL. In DNA form, the CDR3 reads TGTGCCAGCTCGACAGGGACGCCTGATGCTTTCCTT. V gene TRBV12-3 or TRBV12-4 combines with J gene TRBJ1-1, with TRBD1 matching over 7 bases. The CDR3 totals 12 residues.